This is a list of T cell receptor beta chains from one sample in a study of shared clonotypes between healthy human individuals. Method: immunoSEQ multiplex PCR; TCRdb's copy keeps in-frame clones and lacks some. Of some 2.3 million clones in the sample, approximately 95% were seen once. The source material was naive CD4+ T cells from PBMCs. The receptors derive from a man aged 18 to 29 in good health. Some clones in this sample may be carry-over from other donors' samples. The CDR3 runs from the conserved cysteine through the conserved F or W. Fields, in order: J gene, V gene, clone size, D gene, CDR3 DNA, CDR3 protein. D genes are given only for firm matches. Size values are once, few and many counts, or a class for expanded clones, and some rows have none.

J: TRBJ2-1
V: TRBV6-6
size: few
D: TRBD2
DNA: TGTGCCAGCAGCGTGGGACTAGCGGGAGGAAATGAGCAGTTCTTC
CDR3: CASSVGLAGGNEQFF

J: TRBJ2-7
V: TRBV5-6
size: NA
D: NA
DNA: TGTGCCAGCAGCTTGGAACTAGCAGTCCCCTACGAGCAGTACTTC
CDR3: CASSLELAVPYEQYF

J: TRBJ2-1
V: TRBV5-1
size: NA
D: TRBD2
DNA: TGCGCCAGCGGAGGACTAGCGGGATCCAATGAGCAGTTCTTC
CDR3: CASGGLAGSNEQFF

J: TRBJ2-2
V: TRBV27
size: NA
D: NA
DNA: TGTGCCAGCAGTACAAACAGGGCGGGCACCGGGGAGCTGTTTTTT
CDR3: CASSTNRAGTGELFF

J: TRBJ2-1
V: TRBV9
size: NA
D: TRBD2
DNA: TGTGCCAGCAGCGTCGAGGGGCGGGAGCGACTCAATGAGCAGTTCTTC
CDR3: CASSVEGRERLNEQFF

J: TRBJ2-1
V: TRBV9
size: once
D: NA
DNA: TGTGCCAGCAGCGTTTCCCCCCAAAACAATGAGCAGTTCTTC
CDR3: CASSVSPQNNEQFF

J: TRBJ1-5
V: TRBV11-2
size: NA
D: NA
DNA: TGTGCCAGCAGCTTAGATGGTCAGCCCCAGCATTTT
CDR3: CASSLDGQPQHF

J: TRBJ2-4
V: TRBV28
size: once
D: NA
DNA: TGTGCCAGCAGCCCAGGGGGCGGGGGAGGCAAAAACATTCAGTACTTC
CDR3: CASSPGGGGGKNIQYF

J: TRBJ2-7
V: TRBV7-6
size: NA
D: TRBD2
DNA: TGTGCCAGCAGCTTTGTCGCTAGCGGGGTATACGAGCAGTACTTC
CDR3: CASSFVASGVYEQYF

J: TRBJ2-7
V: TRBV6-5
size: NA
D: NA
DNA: TGTGCCAGCAGTTTAGAGACAGGACCCTACGAGCAGTACTTC
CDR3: CASSLETGPYEQYF

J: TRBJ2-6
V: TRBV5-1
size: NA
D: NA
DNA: TGCGCCAGCAGCCTCCCTGGGCAATCTGGGGCCAACGTCCTGACTTTC
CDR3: CASSLPGQSGANVLTF

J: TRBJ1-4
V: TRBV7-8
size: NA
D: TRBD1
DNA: TGTGCCAGCAGGAGGACAGGAACTAATGAAAAACTGTTTTTT
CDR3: CASRRTGTNEKLFF

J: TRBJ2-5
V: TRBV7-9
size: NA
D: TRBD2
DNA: TGTGCCAGCAGCCCCGGGTTGTTGCGGGGGTTACTACAAGAGACCCAGTACTTC
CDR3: CASSPGLLRGLLQETQYF

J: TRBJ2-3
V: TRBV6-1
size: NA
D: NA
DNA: TGTGCCAGCAGTGTACACCGGGTCCCGGGAGAGAGTACGCAGTATTTT
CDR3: CASSVHRVPGESTQYF

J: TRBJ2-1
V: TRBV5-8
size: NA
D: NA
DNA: TGTGCCAGCAGCCAAAAGGACAGTTACAATGAGCAGTTCTTC
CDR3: CASSQKDSYNEQFF

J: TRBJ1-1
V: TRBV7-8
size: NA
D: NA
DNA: TGTGCCAGCAGCCTAGCGGGACCACAGGGTACTGAAGCTTTCTTT
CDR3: CASSLAGPQGTEAFF

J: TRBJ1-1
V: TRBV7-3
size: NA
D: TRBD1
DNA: TGTGCCAGCAGCTCCACACAGGGGGCCCTCCCCACTGAAGCTTTCTTT
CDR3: CASSSTQGALPTEAFF

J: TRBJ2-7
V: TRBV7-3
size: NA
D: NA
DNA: TGTGCCAGCAGCCCCCCCCGGACCGTTCTAGTCCTCTCCTACGAGCAGTACTTC
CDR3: CASSPPRTVLVLSYEQYF

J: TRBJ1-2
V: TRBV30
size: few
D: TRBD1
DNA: TGTGCCTGGAGGGAATACAGGGGTGGCTACACCTTC
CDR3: CAWREYRGGYTF

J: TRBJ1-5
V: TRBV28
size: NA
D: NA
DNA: TGTGCCAGCACCTGGGGGTTTCAGCCCCAGCATTTT
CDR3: CASTWGFQPQHF

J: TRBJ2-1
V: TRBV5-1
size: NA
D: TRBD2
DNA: TGCGCCAGCAGCTCGGGACTAGCGGGAGTAGCTGAGCAGTTCTTC
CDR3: CASSSGLAGVAEQFF

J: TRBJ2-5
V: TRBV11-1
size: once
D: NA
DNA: TGTGCCAGCAGCTCCCGGGACATTGCGGAGGCCCAGTACTTC
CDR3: CASSSRDIAEAQYF

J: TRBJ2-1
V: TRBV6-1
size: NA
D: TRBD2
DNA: TGTGCCAGCAGGTCCGGACTAGCGAGCAATGAGCAGTTCTTC
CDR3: CASRSGLASNEQFF

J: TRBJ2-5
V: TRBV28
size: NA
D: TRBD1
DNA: TGTGCCAGCAGTTTGAGACAGGGGAAGTACTTC
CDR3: CASSLRQGKYF

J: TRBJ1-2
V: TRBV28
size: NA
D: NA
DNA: TGTGCCAGCAGTACCCCCCCGGAGTATGGCTACACCTTC
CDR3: CASSTPPEYGYTF

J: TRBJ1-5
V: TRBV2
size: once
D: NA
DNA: TGTGCCAGCAGTGAAGCCGATCAGCCCCAGCATTTT
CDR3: CASSEADQPQHF

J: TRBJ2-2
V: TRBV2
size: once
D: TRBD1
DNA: TGTGCCAGCAGCCCGGGACAGGGGTCCGGGGAGCTGTTTTTT
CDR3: CASSPGQGSGELFF

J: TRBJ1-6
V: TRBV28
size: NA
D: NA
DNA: TGTGCCAGCAAGAAGAGCTATACTTGGTCCTATAATTCACCCCTCCACTTT
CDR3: CASKKSYTWSYNSPLHF

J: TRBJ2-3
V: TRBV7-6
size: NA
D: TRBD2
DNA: TGTGCCAGCAGCTTAGGGGGTAGCGGGAGTCCAGATACGCAGTATTTT
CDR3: CASSLGGSGSPDTQYF

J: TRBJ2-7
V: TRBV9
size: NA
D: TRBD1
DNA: TGTGCCAGCAGCATCACCGGACAGGGGGCTCCCTACGAGCAGTACTTC
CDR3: CASSITGQGAPYEQYF

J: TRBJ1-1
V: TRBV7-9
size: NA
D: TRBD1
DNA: TGTGCCAGCAGCCCAAGGCAGGGGGCCCAGAACACTGAAGCTTTCTTT
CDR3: CASSPRQGAQNTEAFF

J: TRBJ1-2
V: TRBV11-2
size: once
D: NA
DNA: TGTGCCAGCAGCCTATTCGCTTTAGGGGCCAATGGCTACACCTTC
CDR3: CASSLFALGANGYTF

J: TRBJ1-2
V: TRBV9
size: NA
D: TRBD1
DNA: TGTGCCAGCAGCGCAGGGGGAAGGACTAACTATGGCTACACCTTC
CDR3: CASSAGGRTNYGYTF

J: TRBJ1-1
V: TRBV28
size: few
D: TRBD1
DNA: TGTGCCAGCAGCACAGGGGTGGTCACTGAAGCTTTCTTT
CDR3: CASSTGVVTEAFF

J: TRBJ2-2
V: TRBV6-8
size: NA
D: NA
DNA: TGTGCCAGCAGTTACTCGATATATGAGGCGAACACCGGGGAGCTGTTTTTT
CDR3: CASSYSIYEANTGELFF

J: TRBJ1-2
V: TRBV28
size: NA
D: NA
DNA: TGTGCCAGCACCATTCGGACAGCCCGAGCTAACTATGGCTACACCTTC
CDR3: CASTIRTARANYGYTF

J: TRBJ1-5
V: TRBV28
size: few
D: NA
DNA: TGTGCCAGCAGCTTATCCGCAGCAGGGTATAGCAATCAGCCCCAGCATTTT
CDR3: CASSLSAAGYSNQPQHF

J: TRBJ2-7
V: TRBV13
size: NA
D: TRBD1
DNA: TGTGCCAGCAGCTTGAGGCAGGGGGTACGGTACGAGCAGTACTTC
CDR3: CASSLRQGVRYEQYF

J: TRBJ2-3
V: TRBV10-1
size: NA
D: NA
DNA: TGCGCCAGCAGTGAGACCAGCACAGATACGCAGTATTTT
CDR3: CASSETSTDTQYF

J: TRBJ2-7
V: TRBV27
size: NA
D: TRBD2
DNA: TGTGCCAGCAGTTTAGCGGGAGGGATCGAGCAGTACTTC
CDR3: CASSLAGGIEQYF

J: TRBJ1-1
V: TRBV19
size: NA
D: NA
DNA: TGTGCCAGTAGTATTCAGGGCCATTACACTGAAGCTTTCTTT
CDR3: CASSIQGHYTEAFF

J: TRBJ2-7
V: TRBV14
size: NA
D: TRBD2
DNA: TGTGCCAGCAGCCAAGGACTAGCGGGAGGGCTCCGACTCTACGAGCAGTACTTC
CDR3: CASSQGLAGGLRLYEQYF

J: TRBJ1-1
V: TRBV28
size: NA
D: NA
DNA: TGTGCCAGCAGTTTCTTAGACGCAGGTTTGAACACTGAAGCTTTCTTT
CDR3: CASSFLDAGLNTEAFF

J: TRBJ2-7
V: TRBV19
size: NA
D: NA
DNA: TGTGCCAGTAGTATACGGAAGAGCTCCTACGAGCAGTACTTC
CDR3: CASSIRKSSYEQYF

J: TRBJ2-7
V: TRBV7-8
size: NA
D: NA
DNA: TGTGCCAGCAGCTTTTCGGCTGACTCCTACGAGCAGTACTTC
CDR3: CASSFSADSYEQYF

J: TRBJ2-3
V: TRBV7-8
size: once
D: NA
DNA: TGTGCCAGCAGCCCCTTTGGGGTCCGTCTTACGCAGTATTTT
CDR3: CASSPFGVRLTQYF